Below, 12 T cell receptor beta chains from the same sample are listed, as sequenced in a study of Tregs in tolerant kidney transplant recipients. This table comes from immunoSEQ multiplex PCR, and its TCRdb copy is limited to in-frame clones, with some not included. The profile shows more than 60,000 clones, approximately 91% of them singletons. The specimen comprised CD4+ T cells from blood, sampled before the transplant. Source of these receptors: a human donor who received a combined kidney and bone marrow transplant.

The chain has TRBV5-1 and TRBJ2-1; no clear D. The CDR3 runs to 14 residues. Trimming shortened V by 0 bases and J by 9 bases, and 13 bases separated the two germline ends. The germline V gene encodes CDR1 SGHRS and CDR2 YFSETQ. For the CDR3, the DNA is TGCGCCAGCAGCTTGGGTCTAGGAGTGGTTGAGCAGTTCTTC. Translating it yields CASSLGLGVVEQFF.

The chain couples TRBV30 to TRBJ2-7; 8 bases fit TRBD1. The trim removed 7 bases at V and 5 bases at J, leaving 10 bases unmatched. There are 13 residues in the CDR3. The V gene's germline CDR1 is GTSNPN and CDR2 SVGIG (reference sequence). CDR3 protein: CAFGQGGPNEQYF. In nucleotides, the CDR3 is TGTGCCTTCGGACAGGGTGGGCCTAACGAGCAGTACTTC.

This clone was observed a handful of times. The chain carries TRBV9 and TRBJ2-7, with D possibly being TRBD1 (5 bases). CDR1 and CDR2 (germline): SGDLS, YYNGEE. This CDR3 is 15 amino acids long. The germline V and J ends were trimmed by 0 bases and 1 base, with 11 bases remaining between them. The CDR3 region has the DNA TGTGCCAGCAGCGTAGCGCCCGGACAATCCTACGAGCAGTACTTC. Its protein is CASSVAPGQSYEQYF.

The V call is TRBV5-1, the J call TRBJ1-1; 7 bases are a match to TRBD1. The germline V gene has CDR1 SGHRS and CDR2 YFSETQ. V shed 6 bases and J 1 base; nucleotides not matched to a gene: 3. The CDR3 spans 13 residues. The CDR3 DNA follows: TGCGCCAGCACCGGACAGGAGAACACTGAAGCTTTCTTT. Protein: CASTGQENTEAFF.

This clone has more than one count but fewer than ten. V gene TRBV28 combines with J gene TRBJ1-2; 7 positions match TRBD1. CDR1 MDHEN and CDR2 SYDVKM come from the germline V gene. This CDR3 is 14 amino acids long. The junction had 13 bases not matched to a gene; V was cut back by 9 bases and J by 6 bases. CDR3 loop: CASTTGMWGNGYTF. DNA for the CDR3: TGTGCCAGTACGACAGGGATGTGGGGGAATGGCTACACCTTC.

This chain joins TRBV7-8 and TRBJ2-5; possible D gene TRBD2, 5 bases. Trimming pared 1 base from V and 1 base from J, leaving 7 bases between. This CDR3 region has 14 residues. In germline, CDR1 is SGHVS, CDR2 FQNEAQ. In nucleotides, the CDR3 is TGTGCCAGCAGCTTAGGGACTGTCCAAGAGACCCAGTACTTC. Translated, it gives CASSLGTVQETQYF.

This clone was observed a handful of times. This chain uses TRBV6-6 with TRBJ2-7; 7 nucleotides match TRBD2. CDR1 MNHNY and CDR2 SVGAGI come from the germline V gene (reference sequence). The V gene end was trimmed by 7 bases and the J gene end by 0 bases; junction bases not matched to a gene: 6. The length of the CDR3 is 14 residues. CDR3: CASTNPGGSYEQYF. The DNA for the CDR3 is TGTGCCAGCACCAACCCGGGGGGCTCCTACGAGCAGTACTTC.

The chain combines TRBV20-1 with TRBJ2-7; TRBD2 agrees at 7 bases. In germline, CDR1 is DFQATT, CDR2 SNEGSKA (reference sequence). CDR3 length: 11 amino acids. V shed 4 bases, J shed 6 bases, and the junction held 3 bases outside the gene matches. The CDR3 DNA follows: TGCAGTGCTAAAGGGAGGGTCGAGCAGTACTTC. This encodes CSAKGRVEQYF.

The gene calls are TRBV7-3 and TRBJ2-2; TRBD1 matches at 9 bases. Germline-derived CDR1 and CDR2 are SGHTA and FQGTGA. V was pared by 5 bases and J by 4 bases, with 5 bases of the junction left unmatched. The CDR3 runs to 15 residues. The CDR3 DNA is TGTGCCAGCAGCAAGACAGGGGGGTTCACCGGGGAGCTGTTTTTT. Protein sequence: CASSKTGGFTGELFF.

This clone was seen a handful of times. The V and J genes are TRBV28 and TRBJ1-2; 8 bases line up with TRBD1. The CDR3 totals 12 residues. V lost 3 bases, J lost 8 bases, and 2 bases stayed unmatched. Germline loops: CDR1 MDHEN, CDR2 SYDVKM. CDR3 bases: TGTGCCAGCAGTTTCCAGGGGGCCGGCTACACCTTC. Translating gives CASSFQGAGYTF.

The V call is TRBV5-6, the J call TRBJ2-7; a possible D gene is TRBD1 (5 bases). V lost 2 bases and J 2 bases, leaving 14 bases between the germline ends. The CDR3 has 15 residues. Germline CDR1 is SGHDT and CDR2 is YYEEEE. The CDR3 protein is CASSLRGPSPYEQYF. In DNA, the CDR3 is TGTGCCAGCAGCTTAAGGGGCCCTTCCCCCTACGAGCAGTACTTC. The full variable domain, its missing parts supplied by reference TRBV5-6 and TRBJ2-7, is DAGVTQSPTHLIKTRGQQVTLRCSPKSGHDTVSWYQQALGQGPQFIFQYYEEEERQRGNFPDRFSGHQFPNYSSELNVNALLLGDSALYLCASSLRGPSPYEQYFGPGTRLTVT.

V and J are TRBV7-2 and TRBJ2-2, with 9 bases fitting TRBD2. Germline loops: CDR1 SGHTA, CDR2 FQGNSA. The V and J ends lost 3 bases and 2 bases, in that order; junction bases with no gene match: 1. CDR3 size: 15 residues. This CDR3 reads CASSFGTSNTGELFF. The CDR3 nucleotides are TGTGCCAGCAGCTTCGGGACTAGCAACACCGGGGAGCTGTTTTTT.